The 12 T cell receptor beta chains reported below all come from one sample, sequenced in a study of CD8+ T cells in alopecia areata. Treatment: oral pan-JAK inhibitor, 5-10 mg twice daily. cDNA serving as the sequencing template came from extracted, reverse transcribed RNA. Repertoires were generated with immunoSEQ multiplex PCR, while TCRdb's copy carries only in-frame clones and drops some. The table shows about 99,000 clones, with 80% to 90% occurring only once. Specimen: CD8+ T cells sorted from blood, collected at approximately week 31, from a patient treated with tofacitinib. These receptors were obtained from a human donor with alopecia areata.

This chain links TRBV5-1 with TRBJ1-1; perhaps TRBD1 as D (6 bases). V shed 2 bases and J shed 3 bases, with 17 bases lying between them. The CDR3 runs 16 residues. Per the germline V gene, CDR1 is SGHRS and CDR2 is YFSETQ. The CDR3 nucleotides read TGCGCCAGCAGCTTAGAGGGGGTAAAGTCCGACACTGAAGCTTTCTTT. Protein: CASSLEGVKSDTEAFF.

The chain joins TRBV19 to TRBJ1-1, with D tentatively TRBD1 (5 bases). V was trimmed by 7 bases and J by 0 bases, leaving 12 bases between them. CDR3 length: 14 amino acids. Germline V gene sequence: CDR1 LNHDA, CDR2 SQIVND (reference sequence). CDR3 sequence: CASKQADMNTEAFF. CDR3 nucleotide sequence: TGTGCCAGTAAACAGGCCGACATGAACACTGAAGCTTTCTTT.

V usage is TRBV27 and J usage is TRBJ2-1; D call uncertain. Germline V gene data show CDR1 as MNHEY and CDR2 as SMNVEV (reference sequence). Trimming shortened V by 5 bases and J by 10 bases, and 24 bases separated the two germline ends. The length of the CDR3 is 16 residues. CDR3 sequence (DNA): TGTGCCAGCAGTAATACCCGTGGTCCCTCGGCCGTGGAGCAGTTCTTC. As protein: CASSNTRGPSAVEQFF.

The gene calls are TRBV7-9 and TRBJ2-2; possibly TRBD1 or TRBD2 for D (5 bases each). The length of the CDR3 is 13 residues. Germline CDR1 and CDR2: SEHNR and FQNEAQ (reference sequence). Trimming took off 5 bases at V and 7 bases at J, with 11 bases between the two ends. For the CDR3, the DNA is TGTGCCAGCAGCAGGATGGGGGACGGGGAGCTGTTTTTT. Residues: CASSRMGDGELFF. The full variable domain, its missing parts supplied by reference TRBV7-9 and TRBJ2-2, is DTGVSQNPRHKITKRGQNVTFRCDPISEHNRLYWYRQTLGQGPEFLTYFQNEAQLEKSRLLSDRFSAERPKGSFSTLEIQRTEQGDSAMYLCASSRMGDGELFFGEGSRLTVL.

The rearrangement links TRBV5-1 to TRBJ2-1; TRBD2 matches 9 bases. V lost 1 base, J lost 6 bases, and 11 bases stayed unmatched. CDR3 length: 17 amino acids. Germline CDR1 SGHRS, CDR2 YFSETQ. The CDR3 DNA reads TGCGCCAGCAGCTTGACAGCAAGCGGGGGGATAATCAATGAGCAGTTCTTC. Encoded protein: CASSLTASGGIINEQFF.

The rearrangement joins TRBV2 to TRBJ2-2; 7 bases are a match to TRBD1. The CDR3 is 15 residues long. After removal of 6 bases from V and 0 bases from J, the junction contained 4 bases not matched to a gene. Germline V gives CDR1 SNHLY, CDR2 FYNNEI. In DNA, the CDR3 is TGTGCCAGCAGGGACAGGCCCGCGAACACCGGGGAGCTGTTTTTT. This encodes CASRDRPANTGELFF.

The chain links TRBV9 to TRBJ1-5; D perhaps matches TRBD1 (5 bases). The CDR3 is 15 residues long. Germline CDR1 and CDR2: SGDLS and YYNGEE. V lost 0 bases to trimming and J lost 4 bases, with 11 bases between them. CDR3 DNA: TGTGCCAGCAGCGTAGAGGGACGGAATAATCAGCCCCAGCATTTT. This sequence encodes CASSVEGRNNQPQHF.

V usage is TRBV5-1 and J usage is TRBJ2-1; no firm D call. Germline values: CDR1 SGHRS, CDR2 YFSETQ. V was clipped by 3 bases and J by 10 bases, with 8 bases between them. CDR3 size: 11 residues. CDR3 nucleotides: TGCGCCAGCAGCTCGAGTACGGAGCAGTTCTTC. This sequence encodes CASSSSTEQFF. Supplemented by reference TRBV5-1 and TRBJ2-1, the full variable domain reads KAGVTQTPRYLIKTRGQQVTLSCSPISGHRSVSWYQQTPGQGLQFLFEYFSETQRNKGNFPGRFSGRQFSNSRSEMNVSTLELGDSALYLCASSSSTEQFFGPGTRLTVL.

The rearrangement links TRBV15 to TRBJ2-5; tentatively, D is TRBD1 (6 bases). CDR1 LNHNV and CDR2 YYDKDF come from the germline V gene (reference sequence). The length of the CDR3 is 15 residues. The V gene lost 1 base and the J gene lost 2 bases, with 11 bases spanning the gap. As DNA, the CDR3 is TGTGCCACCAGCAGAGGGACAGCGATTCAAGAGACCCAGTACTTC. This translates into CATSRGTAIQETQYF.

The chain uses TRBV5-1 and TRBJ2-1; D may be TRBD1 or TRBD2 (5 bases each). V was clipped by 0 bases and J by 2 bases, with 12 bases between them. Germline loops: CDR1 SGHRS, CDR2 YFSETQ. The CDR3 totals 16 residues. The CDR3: CASSLDGGTAYNEQFF. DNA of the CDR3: TGCGCCAGCAGCTTGGATGGGGGAACGGCCTACAATGAGCAGTTCTTC. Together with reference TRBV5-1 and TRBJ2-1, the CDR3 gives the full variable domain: KAGVTQTPRYLIKTRGQQVTLSCSPISGHRSVSWYQQTPGQGLQFLFEYFSETQRNKGNFPGRFSGRQFSNSRSEMNVSTLELGDSALYLCASSLDGGTAYNEQFFGPGTRLTVL.

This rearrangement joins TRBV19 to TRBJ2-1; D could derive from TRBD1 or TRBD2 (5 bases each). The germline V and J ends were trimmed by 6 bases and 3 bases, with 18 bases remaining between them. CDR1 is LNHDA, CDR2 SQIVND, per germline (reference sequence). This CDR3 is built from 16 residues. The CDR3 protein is CASSATGTAFYNEQFF. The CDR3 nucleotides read TGTGCCAGTAGCGCGACCGGGACGGCCTTCTACAATGAGCAGTTCTTC.

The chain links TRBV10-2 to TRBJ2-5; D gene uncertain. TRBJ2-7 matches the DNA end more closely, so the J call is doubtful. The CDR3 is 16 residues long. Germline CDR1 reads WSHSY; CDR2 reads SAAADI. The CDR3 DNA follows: TGCGCCAGCAGTGATTCGGCGTCAGTTTACTCCTACGAGCAGTACTTC. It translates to CASSDSASVYSYEQYF.